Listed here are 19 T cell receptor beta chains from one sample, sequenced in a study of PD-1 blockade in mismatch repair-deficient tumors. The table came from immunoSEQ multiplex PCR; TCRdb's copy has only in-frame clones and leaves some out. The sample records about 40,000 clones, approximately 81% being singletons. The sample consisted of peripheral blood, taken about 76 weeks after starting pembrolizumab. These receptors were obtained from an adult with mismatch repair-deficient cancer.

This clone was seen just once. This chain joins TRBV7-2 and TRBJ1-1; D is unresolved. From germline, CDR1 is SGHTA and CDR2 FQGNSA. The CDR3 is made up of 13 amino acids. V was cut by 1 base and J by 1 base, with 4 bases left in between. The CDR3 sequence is CASSLGRNTEAFF. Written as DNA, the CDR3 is TGTGCCAGCAGCTTAGGTCGGAACACTGAAGCTTTCTTT.

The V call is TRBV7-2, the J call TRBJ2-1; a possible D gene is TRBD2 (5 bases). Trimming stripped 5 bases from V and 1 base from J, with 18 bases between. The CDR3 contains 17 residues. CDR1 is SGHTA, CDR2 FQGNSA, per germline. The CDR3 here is CASSAHGSVASYNEQFF. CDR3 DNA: TGTGCCAGCAGCGCCCATGGGAGCGTTGCTTCCTACAATGAGCAGTTCTTC.

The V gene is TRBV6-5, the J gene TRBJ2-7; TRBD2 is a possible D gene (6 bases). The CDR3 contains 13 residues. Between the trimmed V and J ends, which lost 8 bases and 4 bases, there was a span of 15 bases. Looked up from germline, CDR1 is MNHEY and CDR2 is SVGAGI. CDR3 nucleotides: TGTGCCAGCGGGAGGCAGGGTCTGTACGAGCAGTACTTC. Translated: CASGRQGLYEQYF.

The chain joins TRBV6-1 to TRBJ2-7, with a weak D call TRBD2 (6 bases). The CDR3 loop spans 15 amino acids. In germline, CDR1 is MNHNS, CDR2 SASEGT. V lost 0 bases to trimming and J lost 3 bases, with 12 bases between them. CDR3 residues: CASSEAETSIYEQYF. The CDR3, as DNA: TGTGCCAGCAGTGAAGCGGAGACTAGTATCTACGAGCAGTACTTC.

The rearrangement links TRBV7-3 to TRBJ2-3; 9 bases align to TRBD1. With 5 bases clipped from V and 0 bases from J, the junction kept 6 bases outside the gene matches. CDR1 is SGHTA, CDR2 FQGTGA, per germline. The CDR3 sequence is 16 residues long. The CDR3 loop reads CASSPGDRASTDTQYF. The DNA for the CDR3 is TGTGCCAGCAGCCCGGGGGACAGGGCGAGCACAGATACGCAGTATTTT.

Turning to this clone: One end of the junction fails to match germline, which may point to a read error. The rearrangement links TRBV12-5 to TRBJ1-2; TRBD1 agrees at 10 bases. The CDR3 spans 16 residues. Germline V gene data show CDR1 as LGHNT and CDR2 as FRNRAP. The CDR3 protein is CASGFSRDRGFYGYTF. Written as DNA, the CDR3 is TGTGCTAGCGGTTTTTCGCGGGACAGGGGTTTCTATGGCTACACCTTC.

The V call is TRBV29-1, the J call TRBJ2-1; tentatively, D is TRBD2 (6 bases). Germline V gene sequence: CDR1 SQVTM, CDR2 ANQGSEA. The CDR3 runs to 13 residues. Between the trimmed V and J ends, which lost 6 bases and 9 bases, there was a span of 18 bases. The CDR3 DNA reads TGCAGCGTATCCCGCGGGGCGCGGGGTGAGCAGTTCTTC. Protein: CSVSRGARGEQFF.

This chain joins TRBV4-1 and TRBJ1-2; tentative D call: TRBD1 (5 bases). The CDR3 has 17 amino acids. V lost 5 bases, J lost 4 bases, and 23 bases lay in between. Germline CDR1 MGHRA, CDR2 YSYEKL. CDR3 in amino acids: CASSTWAGTTQGYGYTF. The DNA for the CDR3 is TGCGCCAGCAGCACCTGGGCCGGGACGACCCAGGGCTATGGCTACACCTTC.

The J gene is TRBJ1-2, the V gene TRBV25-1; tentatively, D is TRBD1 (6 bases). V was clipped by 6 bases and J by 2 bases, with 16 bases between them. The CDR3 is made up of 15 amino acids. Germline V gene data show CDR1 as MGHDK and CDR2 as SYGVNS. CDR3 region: CASSAITGPNYGYTF. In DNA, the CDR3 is TGTGCCAGCAGCGCCATCACAGGGCCCAACTATGGCTACACCTTC.

This CDR3 is CASSQRTSGTYNEQFF. For the CDR3, the DNA is TGTGCCAGCAGTCAAAGGACTAGCGGGACTTACAATGAGCAGTTCTTC. This rearrangement joins TRBV2 to TRBJ2-1, with TRBD2 identical over 12 bases. Germline V gives CDR1 SNHLY, CDR2 FYNNEI. V shed 5 bases and J 4 bases; nucleotides not matched to a gene: 6. This CDR3 comprises 16 residues.

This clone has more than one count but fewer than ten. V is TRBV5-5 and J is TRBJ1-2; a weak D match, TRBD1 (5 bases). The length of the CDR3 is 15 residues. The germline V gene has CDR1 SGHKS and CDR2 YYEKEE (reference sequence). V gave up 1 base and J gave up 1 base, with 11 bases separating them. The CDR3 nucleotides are TGTGCCAGCAGCTTGATGCGGGGGGTTAACTATGGCTACACCTTC. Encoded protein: CASSLMRGVNYGYTF. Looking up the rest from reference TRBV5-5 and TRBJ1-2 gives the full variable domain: DAGVTQSPTHLIKTRGQQVTLRCSPISGHKSVSWYQQVLGQGPQFIFQYYEKEERGRGNFPDRFSARQFPNYSSELNVNALLLGDSALYLCASSLMRGVNYGYTFGSGTRLTVV.

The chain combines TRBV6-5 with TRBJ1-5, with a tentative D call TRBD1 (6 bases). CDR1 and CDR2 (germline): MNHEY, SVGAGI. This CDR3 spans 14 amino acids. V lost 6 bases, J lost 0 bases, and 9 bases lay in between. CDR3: CASRRQASNQPQHF. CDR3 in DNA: TGTGCCAGCAGACGACAGGCTAGCAATCAGCCCCAGCATTTT.

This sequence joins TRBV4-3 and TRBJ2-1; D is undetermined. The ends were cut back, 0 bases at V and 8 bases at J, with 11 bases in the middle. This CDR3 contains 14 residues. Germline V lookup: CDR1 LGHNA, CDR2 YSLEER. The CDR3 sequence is CASSQDAISHEQFF. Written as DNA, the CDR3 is TGCGCCAGCAGCCAAGATGCGATTAGCCATGAGCAGTTCTTC.

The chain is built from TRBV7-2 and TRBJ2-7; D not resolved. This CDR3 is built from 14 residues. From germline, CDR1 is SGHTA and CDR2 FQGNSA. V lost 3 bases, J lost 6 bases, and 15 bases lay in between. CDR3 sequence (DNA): TGTGCCAGCAGCTTTCAACCGATGACGGGCGAGCAGTACTTC. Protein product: CASSFQPMTGEQYF.

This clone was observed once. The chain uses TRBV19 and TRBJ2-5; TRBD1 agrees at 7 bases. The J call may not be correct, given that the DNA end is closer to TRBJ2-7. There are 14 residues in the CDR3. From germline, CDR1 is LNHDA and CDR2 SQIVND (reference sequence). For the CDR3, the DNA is TGTGCCAGTAGTATAGGGGGACAGTACTACGAGCAGTACTTC. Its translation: CASSIGGQYYEQYF.

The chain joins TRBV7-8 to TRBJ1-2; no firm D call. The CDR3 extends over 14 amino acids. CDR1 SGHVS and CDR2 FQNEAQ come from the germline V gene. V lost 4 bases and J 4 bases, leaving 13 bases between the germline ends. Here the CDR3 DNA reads TGTGCCAGCAGCTCCAATGGGGTTGGCTATGGCTACACCTTC. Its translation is CASSSNGVGYGYTF.

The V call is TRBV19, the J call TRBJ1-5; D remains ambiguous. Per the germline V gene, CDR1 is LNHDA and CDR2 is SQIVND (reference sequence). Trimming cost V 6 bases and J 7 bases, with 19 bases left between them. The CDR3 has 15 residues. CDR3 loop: CASSSGRTMKQPQHF. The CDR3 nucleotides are TGTGCCAGTAGCTCGGGCAGGACCATGAAGCAGCCCCAGCATTTT.

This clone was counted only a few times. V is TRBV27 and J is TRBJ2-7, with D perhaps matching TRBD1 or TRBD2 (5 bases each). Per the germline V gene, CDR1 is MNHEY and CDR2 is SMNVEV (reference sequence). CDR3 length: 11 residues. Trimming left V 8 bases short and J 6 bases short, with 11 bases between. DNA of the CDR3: TGTGCCAGCGTCATGGGGACCGAGCAGTACTTC. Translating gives CASVMGTEQYF.

The CDR3 spells CASSPPTGSSYNEQFF. The CDR3 nucleotides read TGTGCCAGCAGCCCCCCGACTGGGAGCTCCTACAATGAGCAGTTCTTC. The V and J genes are TRBV7-9 and TRBJ2-1, with D possibly being TRBD2 (5 bases). The CDR3 is made up of 16 amino acids. Germline V gene sequence: CDR1 SEHNR, CDR2 FQNEAQ (reference sequence). The germline V and J ends were trimmed by 5 bases and 0 bases, with 14 bases remaining between them.